One sample yielded the 14 T cell receptor beta chains listed below, sequenced in a study of cytomegalovirus exposure and HLA in healthy donors. Profiling relied on immunoSEQ multiplex PCR, and the TCRdb table lists in-frame clones only, not all of them. The sample has roughly 300,000 clones, about 90% seen once. Sequencing was performed on PBMCs. These receptors were obtained from a woman aged 25 to 39 in good health and CMV-seropositive.

This chain uses TRBV13 with TRBJ1-2; possible D gene TRBD1, 5 bases. V was pared by 0 bases and J by 4 bases, with 9 bases between. The CDR3 spans 14 residues. Germline assignment: CDR1 PRHDT and CDR2 FYEKMQ (reference sequence). Here the CDR3 DNA reads TGTGCCAGCAGCTTAGGTCGACAGCTCTATGGCTACACCTTC. Translation: CASSLGRQLYGYTF.

The chain recombines TRBV27 with TRBJ2-3, with TRBD2 as a possible D gene (6 bases). The germline gives CDR1 MNHEY, CDR2 SMNVEV (reference sequence). Trimming removed 8 bases at V and 2 bases at J, with 20 bases between. This CDR3 comprises 16 residues. The CDR3 coding sequence is TGTGCCAGCGGAGTCGGGAGAGCATCGTTCACAGATACGCAGTATTTT. Amino acids: CASGVGRASFTDTQYF.

The V and J genes are TRBV18 and TRBJ2-7, with 10 bases aligning to TRBD2. The germline V gene encodes CDR1 KGHSH and CDR2 LQKENI. The V segment lost 1 base and the J segment 2 bases; nucleotides outside the gene matches: 5. The CDR3 runs to 16 residues. CDR3 nucleotide sequence: TGTGCCAGCTCACCACGGCTAGCGGGAGAGACCTACGAGCAGTACTTC. It yields the protein CASSPRLAGETYEQYF.

This chain uses TRBV7-2 with TRBJ1-2, with D maybe TRBD1 (6 bases). From germline, CDR1 is SGHTA and CDR2 FQGNSA. The germline V and J ends were trimmed by 8 bases and 2 bases, with 15 bases remaining between them. There are 14 residues in the CDR3. The chain's CDR3 is CASGYDTGNYGYTF. The CDR3 nucleotides are TGTGCCAGCGGCTACGATACAGGGAACTATGGCTACACCTTC.

This rearrangement joins TRBV30 to TRBJ1-1; 10 nucleotides align to TRBD1. CDR3 length equals 15 residues. V shed 2 bases, J shed 1 base, and the junction held 4 bases outside the gene matches. Germline values: CDR1 GTSNPN, CDR2 SVGIG (reference sequence). CDR3 amino acids: CAWSSRTGGNTEAFF. In nucleotides, the CDR3 is TGTGCCTGGAGTTCGAGGACAGGGGGGAACACTGAAGCTTTCTTT.

The chain combines TRBV29-1 with TRBJ2-7; D not resolved. The germline CDR1 and CDR2 sequences are SQVTM and ANQGSEA. The V and J ends lost 4 bases and 6 bases respectively, with 13 bases between them. The CDR3 runs 12 residues. CDR3 protein: CSVVGQALEQYF. CDR3 bases: TGCAGCGTTGTAGGCCAGGCCCTCGAGCAGTACTTC.

This clone has just one count. The chain links TRBV5-1 to TRBJ2-3, with TRBD2 identical over 8 bases. CDR1 is SGHRS and CDR2 is YFSETQ in the germline V gene. V lost 4 bases to trimming and J lost 6 bases; unmatched junction nucleotides: 16. This CDR3 is 17 amino acids long. The CDR3 loop reads CASSPSLSGGPSDTQYF. CDR3 bases: TGCGCCAGCAGCCCCAGCCTGAGCGGGGGCCCCTCTGATACGCAGTATTTT.

The chain links TRBV6-5 to TRBJ2-7; D might be TRBD2 (6 bases). Germline V lookup: CDR1 MNHEY, CDR2 SVGAGI. CDR3 length: 14 amino acids. The ends were cut back, 4 bases at V and 5 bases at J, with 15 bases in the middle. The CDR3 here is CASSSGTFFHEQYF. CDR3 DNA: TGTGCCAGCAGTTCTGGGACTTTCTTCCACGAGCAGTACTTC.

V usage is TRBV4-2 and J usage is TRBJ1-2; TRBD1 might be the D (6 bases). CDR1 is LGHNA and CDR2 is YNFKEQ in the germline V gene. The CDR3 has 17 amino acids. The V gene lost 2 bases and the J gene lost 2 bases, with 18 bases spanning the gap. CDR3 in amino acids: CASSQFQGRGGNYGYTF. The CDR3 DNA is TGTGCCAGCAGCCAATTTCAGGGCAGGGGAGGGAACTATGGCTACACCTTC.

This clone was seen just once. The V and J genes are TRBV13 and TRBJ1-3, with D possibly being TRBD1 (5 bases). Trimming took off 2 bases at V and 4 bases at J, with 9 bases between the two ends. The germline CDR1 and CDR2 sequences are PRHDT and FYEKMQ (reference sequence). CDR3 size: 14 residues. CDR3 protein: CASSLWGAGNTIYF. DNA for the CDR3: TGTGCCAGCAGCTTATGGGGCGCCGGAAACACCATATATTTT.

The chain is built from TRBV5-4 and TRBJ1-2, with 9 bases that match TRBD1. V shed 4 bases, J shed 5 bases, and the junction held 9 bases outside the gene matches. The CDR3 runs to 15 residues. Germline CDR1 and CDR2: SGHNT and YYREEE (reference sequence). CDR3: CASSTPGTGKYGYTF. CDR3 nucleotide sequence: TGTGCCAGCAGCACCCCCGGGACAGGGAAATATGGCTACACCTTC. Looking up the rest from reference TRBV5-4 and TRBJ1-2 gives the full variable domain: ETGVTQSPTHLIKTRGQQVTLRCSSQSGHNTVSWYQQALGQGPQFIFQYYREEENGRGNFPPRFSGLQFPNYSSELNVNALELDDSALYLCASSTPGTGKYGYTFGSGTRLTVV.

This chain joins TRBV9 and TRBJ2-2; no definite D call. The CDR3 length is 12 residues. V was trimmed by 4 bases and J by 6 bases, leaving 7 bases between them. Germline V gene data show CDR1 as SGDLS and CDR2 as YYNGEE. This chain's CDR3 is CASSPSPGELFF. The CDR3 DNA follows: TGTGCCAGCAGCCCTTCCCCCGGGGAGCTGTTTTTT.

The rearrangement links TRBV19 to TRBJ1-5, with 11 bases lining up with TRBD1. V lost 3 bases and J lost 4; bases outside the gene matches: 5. The CDR3 extends over 16 amino acids. The germline V gene encodes CDR1 LNHDA and CDR2 SQIVND (reference sequence). The CDR3 protein is CASSIPGTGGNQPQHF. The CDR3, as DNA: TGTGCCAGTAGTATCCCAGGGACAGGGGGGAATCAGCCCCAGCATTTT. The full variable domain, its missing parts supplied by reference TRBV19 and TRBJ1-5, is DGGITQSPKYLFRKEGQNVTLSCEQNLNHDAMYWYRQDPGQGLRLIYYSQIVNDFQKGDIAEGYSVSREKKESFPLTVTSAQKNPTAFYLCASSIPGTGGNQPQHFGDGTRLSIL.

A single count supports this clone. Other DNA sequences in this sample translate to the same CDR3. The chain carries TRBV30 and TRBJ1-4; D gene ambiguous. V lost 2 bases and J 0 bases, leaving 10 bases between the germline ends. The germline gives CDR1 GTSNPN, CDR2 SVGIG (reference sequence). There are 15 residues in the CDR3. In DNA form, the CDR3 reads TGTGCCTGGAGTTTAGGCGGGGCAACTAATGAAAAACTGTTTTTT. Translating it yields CAWSLGGATNEKLFF.